These 10 T cell receptor beta chains came from one sample sequenced in a study of control samples from healthy donors and cancer patients. Produced via immunoSEQ multiplex PCR; TCRdb's table is partial and in-frame only. This table has some 120,000 clones, about 86% appearing once. Sequences were obtained from blood. The receptors stem from a man aged 25 to 40 in good health.

The chain recombines TRBV5-1 with TRBJ1-4; D possibly corresponds to TRBD1 (6 bases). The CDR3 spans 14 residues. The germline gives CDR1 SGHRS, CDR2 YFSETQ. The germline V and J ends were trimmed by 1 base and 7 bases, with 11 bases remaining between them. The CDR3 is CASSLTGQSEKLFF. Here the CDR3 DNA reads TGCGCCAGCAGCTTGACAGGGCAGAGTGAAAAACTGTTTTTT.

The chain carries TRBV6-5 and TRBJ1-2, with 7 bases identical to TRBD1. The germline gives CDR1 MNHEY, CDR2 SVGAGI. V trimming: 5 bases; J trimming: 3 bases; junction bases outside the gene matches: 9. The CDR3 sequence is 15 residues long. Here the CDR3 DNA reads TGTGCCAGCAGTACCACGCTACAGGGGCACTATGGCTACACCTTC. Translation: CASSTTLQGHYGYTF.

The CDR3 region is CASNFPNHMKPQHF. In DNA form, the CDR3 reads TGTGCCAGCAACTTTCCGAACCACATGAAGCCCCAGCATTTT. V is TRBV5-6 and J is TRBJ1-5; D uncertain. Germline V lookup: CDR1 SGHDT, CDR2 YYEEEE. This CDR3 has 14 amino acids. Between the trimmed V and J ends, which lost 6 bases and 8 bases, there was a span of 18 bases.

The CDR3 DNA sequence: TGCGCCAGCAGCCCAGGATTGGAGGGGAAAATGAACACTGAAGCTTTCTTT. Residues: CASSPGLEGKMNTEAFF. This chain uses TRBV5-1 with TRBJ1-1; possible D gene TRBD1, 5 bases. The V gene lost 4 bases and the J gene lost 0 bases, with 19 bases spanning the gap. The CDR3 contains 17 residues. Germline V gene data show CDR1 as SGHRS and CDR2 as YFSETQ.

The chain combines TRBV15 with TRBJ1-2; D unclear. The CDR3 consists of 15 residues. The ends were cut back, 0 bases at V and 4 bases at J, with 12 bases in the middle. Germline loops: CDR1 LNHNV, CDR2 YYDKDF (reference sequence). CDR3 nucleotide sequence: TGTGCCACCAGCAGAGAACCTGGAATGTTCTATGGCTACACCTTC. Amino acid sequence: CATSREPGMFYGYTF. Full variable domain (missing parts from reference TRBV15 and TRBJ1-2): DAMVIQNPRYQVTQFGKPVTLSCSQTLNHNVMYWYQQKSSQAPKLLFHYYDKDFNNEADTPDNFQSRRPNTSFCFLDIRSPGLGDTAMYLCATSREPGMFYGYTFGSGTRLTVV.

This clone has only one observation. The chain uses TRBV2 and TRBJ2-7; a possible D gene is TRBD1 (5 bases). This CDR3 has 13 amino acids. V dropped 7 bases and J dropped 3 bases, with 13 bases sitting between them. Germline CDR1 and CDR2: SNHLY and FYNNEI. CDR3 in DNA: TGTGCCAGCAATGGACAAGGGATCTACGAGCAGTACTTC. It codes for CASNGQGIYEQYF.

The chain carries TRBV7-9 and TRBJ1-1; weak D call: TRBD1 (5 bases). The CDR3 contains 11 residues. Trimming removed 5 bases from V and 7 bases from J, with 8 bases in between. Germline V gene lookup returns CDR1 SEHNR and CDR2 FQNEAQ (reference sequence). The chain's CDR3 is CASSEGLEAFF. The CDR3 nucleotides are TGTGCCAGCAGCGAGGGACTTGAAGCTTTCTTT.

The V gene is TRBV27, the J gene TRBJ2-7; the D is unclear. The V gene's germline CDR1 is MNHEY and CDR2 SMNVEV (reference sequence). The length of the CDR3 is 16 residues. The V end lost 0 bases, the J end lost 0 bases, and 12 bases lay between the germline ends. In nucleotides, the CDR3 is TGTGCCAGCAGTTTATCGGCCGGTATGAGCTCCTACGAGCAGTACTTC. Protein product: CASSLSAGMSSYEQYF.

This chain uses TRBV10-3 with TRBJ2-7; D is uncertain. The V end was cut by 3 bases, the J end by 6 bases, with 9 bases between. This CDR3 comprises 12 residues. Germline values: CDR1 ENHRY, CDR2 SYGVKD. The CDR3 loop reads CAISDLTGEQYV. The CDR3, as DNA: TGTGCCATCAGTGACTTGACGGGCGAGCAGTACGTC.

The V call is TRBV29-1, the J call TRBJ1-1; 7 bases agree with TRBD1. The germline V gene encodes CDR1 SQVTM and CDR2 ANQGSEA. This CDR3 has 11 amino acids. V lost 5 bases, J lost 8 bases, and 5 bases stayed unmatched. This CDR3 is CSVMGTVEAFF. The CDR3 coding sequence is TGCAGCGTTATGGGGACAGTCGAAGCTTTCTTT. Full variable domain (remainder filled in from reference TRBV29-1 and TRBJ1-1): SAVISQKPSRDICQRGTSLTIQCQVDSQVTMMFWYRQQPGQSLTLIATANQGSEATYESGFVIDKFPISRPNLTFSTLTVSNMSPEDSSIYLCSVMGTVEAFFGQGTRLTVV.